These 26 T cell receptor beta chains came from one sample sequenced in a study of blood T cell repertoires in COVID-19. TCRdb's table, derived via immunoSEQ multiplex PCR, lists solely in-frame clones and lacks some. The table has 50,000 to 65,000 clones, about 91% seen once. The specimen sequenced was peripheral blood. These receptors were obtained from a man aged 55 to 70 with active COVID-19.

Only one count was recorded for this clone. This chain links TRBV3-1 (or the pseudogene TRBV3-2) with TRBJ2-3; 7 nucleotides line up with TRBD1. Germline V gene lookup returns CDR1 LGHDT and CDR2 YNNKEL (reference sequence). Germline trimming cut 5 bases from V and 6 bases from J; bases unmatched to any gene: 5. This CDR3 contains 13 residues. The CDR3: CASSGQESDTQYF. CDR3 nucleotides: TGTGCCAGCAGCGGACAGGAATCCGATACGCAGTATTTT.

The chain joins TRBV28 to TRBJ1-5; 7 positions match TRBD1. CDR1 and CDR2 from the germline V gene are MDHEN and SYDVKM. V lost 6 bases and J lost 7; bases outside the gene matches: 9. The CDR3 is 14 residues long. In DNA, the CDR3 is TGTGCCAGCAGGCTGGGACAGAATAACCAGCCCCAGCATTTT. Translated: CASRLGQNNQPQHF.

The V call is TRBV6-4, the J call TRBJ2-3; D possibly corresponds to TRBD2 (6 bases). CDR3 size: 15 residues. Per the germline V gene, CDR1 is MRHNA and CDR2 is SNTAGT. Trimming stripped 2 bases from V and 0 bases from J, with 9 bases between. The CDR3 DNA reads TGTGCCAGCAGTGACAGGGCGGGAAGCACAGATACGCAGTATTTT. Encoded protein: CASSDRAGSTDTQYF.

This chain joins TRBV7-8 and TRBJ1-4, with a tentative D call TRBD1 (5 bases). CDR3 length equals 17 residues. Trimming took 0 bases from V and 1 from J, leaving 12 bases between them. Germline CDR1 is SGHVS and CDR2 is FQNEAQ. The chain's CDR3 is CASSLAGGMETNEKLFF. The CDR3 DNA reads as TGTGCCAGCAGCTTAGCGGGGGGAATGGAAACTAATGAAAAACTGTTTTTT.

This rearrangement joins TRBV7-9 to TRBJ1-3, with D maybe TRBD1 (5 bases). V lost 5 bases, J lost 2 bases, and 16 bases lay in between. This CDR3 region has 16 residues. Per the germline V gene, CDR1 is SEHNR and CDR2 is FQNEAQ (reference sequence). This chain's CDR3 is CASSVGLPMAGNTIYF. The CDR3 DNA reads TGTGCCAGCAGCGTGGGACTCCCAATGGCTGGAAACACCATATATTTT.

The V call is TRBV7-3, the J call TRBJ2-1; 11 nucleotides agree with TRBD2. The germline gives CDR1 SGHTA, CDR2 FQGTGA. The V and J ends lost 5 bases and 5 bases, in that order; junction bases with no gene match: 8. This CDR3 region has 16 residues. CDR3 in DNA: TGTGCCAGCAGCGAAGGGCCTAGCGGGAGGAACAATGAGCAGTTCTTC. Its protein product is CASSEGPSGRNNEQFF.

The chain couples TRBV5-1 to TRBJ2-5; 8 bases are a match to TRBD2. V lost 3 bases, J lost 5 bases, and 9 bases stayed unmatched. CDR3 size: 15 residues. CDR1 and CDR2 (germline): SGHRS, YFSETQ. CDR3 protein: CASSYGSGSDETQYF. The CDR3 DNA is TGCGCCAGCAGCTACGGAAGCGGGAGTGACGAGACCCAGTACTTC.

This rearrangement joins TRBV7-2 to TRBJ2-5, with TRBD2 identical over 10 bases. V trimming: 6 bases; J trimming: 4 bases; junction bases outside the gene matches: 11. CDR1 is SGHTA and CDR2 is FQGNSA in the germline V gene. This CDR3 comprises 16 residues. The CDR3 coding sequence is TGTGCCAGCAGTTTAAGAAGCGGGAGGGCCGGAGAGACCCAGTACTTC. It codes for CASSLRSGRAGETQYF.

This clone was observed a few times. The V call is TRBV7-3, the J call TRBJ2-7; TRBD2 agrees at 8 bases. This CDR3 region has 15 residues. V was clipped by 5 bases and J by 3 bases; unmatched bases: 9. From germline, CDR1 is SGHTA and CDR2 FQGTGA. For the CDR3, the DNA is TGTGCCAGCAGCCCCGCGGGGGGAACGGGCTACGAGCAGTACTTC. Translating gives CASSPAGGTGYEQYF.

This chain uses TRBV7-8 with TRBJ1-5; D is uncertain. V lost 3 bases and J 6 bases, leaving 9 bases between the germline ends. This CDR3 has 13 amino acids. Looked up from germline, CDR1 is SGHVS and CDR2 is FQNEAQ. The CDR3 loop reads CASSLGSTQPQHF. The CDR3 DNA reads as TGTGCCAGCAGCTTGGGCTCCACTCAGCCCCAGCATTTT.

This chain links TRBV7-8 with TRBJ2-1; 11 nucleotides align to TRBD2. Germline CDR1 SGHVS, CDR2 FQNEAQ. The CDR3 consists of 17 residues. With 1 base clipped from V and 1 base from J, the junction kept 3 bases outside the gene matches. For the CDR3, the DNA is TGTGCCAGCAGCTTAGGGAGACTAGCGGGATCCTACAATGAGCAGTTCTTC. It specifies CASSLGRLAGSYNEQFF.

The rearrangement links TRBV28 to TRBJ2-2; 9 positions match TRBD1. J was trimmed by 5 bases and V by 10 bases; bases with no gene match: 11. The CDR3 spans 15 residues. CDR1 is MDHEN and CDR2 is SYDVKM in the germline V gene. CDR3 in DNA: TGTGCCACCACCCCGGGACAGGGAAGAACCGGGGAGCTGTTTTTT. This sequence encodes CATTPGQGRTGELFF.

This chain links TRBV12-3 or TRBV12-4 with TRBJ1-5; tentative D call: TRBD1 (6 bases). The V and J ends lost 6 bases and 6 bases respectively, with 12 bases between them. The CDR3 spans 13 residues. Here the CDR3 DNA reads TGTGCCAGCAGCAGGGGCTTGGGTCAGCCCCAGCATTTT. This encodes CASSRGLGQPQHF.

The chain carries TRBV6-5 and TRBJ1-5, with 8 positions matching TRBD1. CDR1 is MNHEY and CDR2 is SVGAGI in the germline V gene. The ends lost 7 bases at V and 11 bases at J; junction bases unmatched: 13. This CDR3 has 14 amino acids. Here the CDR3 reads CASKMTGAMEAQHF. The CDR3 DNA sequence: TGTGCCAGCAAAATGACAGGGGCCATGGAGGCCCAGCATTTT.

The chain employs TRBV7-3 and TRBJ1-1; 9 nucleotides line up with TRBD1. The V gene end was trimmed by 5 bases and the J gene end by 5 bases; junction bases not matched to a gene: 9. Germline V gives CDR1 SGHTA, CDR2 FQGTGA. CDR3 length: 15 amino acids. CDR3 loop: CASSTTGGSGTEAFF. The CDR3 region has the DNA TGTGCCAGCAGCACTACAGGGGGCTCGGGAACTGAAGCTTTCTTT.

The rearrangement uses TRBV1 and TRBJ2-4; TRBD2, the table's D call, was not compared with the DNA. TRBV1 is marked as a pseudogene. The CDR3 totals 15 residues. DNA of the CDR3: TGCACCAGCAGCCAAGGGGAGACTCTCAAAAACATTCAGTACTTC. It yields the protein CTSSQGETLKNIQYF.

The V call is TRBV28, the J call TRBJ2-3; 9 bases are shared with TRBD2. The V gene end was trimmed by 5 bases and the J gene end by 0 bases; junction bases not matched to a gene: 3. The CDR3 loop spans 15 amino acids. Germline CDR1 is MDHEN and CDR2 is SYDVKM. This CDR3 reads CASSLSGGSTDTQYF. Here the CDR3 DNA reads TGTGCCAGCAGTCTTAGCGGGGGAAGCACAGATACGCAGTATTTT. Supplemented by reference TRBV28 and TRBJ2-3, the full variable domain reads DVKVTQSSRYLVKRTGEKVFLECVQDMDHENMFWYRQDPGLGLRLIYFSYDVKMKEKGDIPEGYSVSREKKERFSLILESASTNQTSMYLCASSLSGGSTDTQYFGPGTRLTVL.

V gene TRBV28 combines with J gene TRBJ2-2; D is perhaps TRBD2 (5 bases). V gave up 8 bases and J gave up 4 bases, with 11 bases separating them. CDR1 and CDR2 (germline): MDHEN, SYDVKM. The CDR3 sequence is 13 residues long. This CDR3 reads CASRYSGTGELFF. The CDR3 DNA reads TGTGCCAGCCGTTACAGCGGCACCGGGGAGCTGTTTTTT.

The V and J genes are TRBV7-3 and TRBJ2-2; 8 positions match TRBD1. The CDR3 runs to 15 residues. Germline CDR1 SGHTA, CDR2 FQGTGA. With V trimmed by 1 base and J by 5 bases, 3 bases remained unmatched. The CDR3 DNA is TGTGCCAGCAGCTTAAGGACAGGGCCGACCGGGGAGCTGTTTTTT. It is translated as CASSLRTGPTGELFF.

This chain joins TRBV6-2 or TRBV6-3 and TRBJ2-2, with D maybe TRBD2 (5 bases). With 2 bases removed from V and 0 bases from J, the gap between germline ends came to 16 bases. CDR1 is MNHEY, CDR2 SVGEGT, per germline. This CDR3 comprises 18 residues. CDR3 amino acids: CASSYPSAAPANTGELFF. The CDR3 region has the DNA TGTGCCAGCAGTTACCCTTCAGCGGCCCCTGCGAACACCGGGGAGCTGTTTTTT.

The genes are TRBV28 and TRBJ2-5; 8 bases agree with TRBD2. The CDR3 is 17 residues long. The junction had 9 bases not matched to a gene; V was cut back by 3 bases and J by 0 bases. Germline V gene lookup returns CDR1 MDHEN and CDR2 SYDVKM. CDR3 in amino acids: CASSFPGGAGDQETQYF. CDR3 in DNA: TGTGCCAGCAGTTTCCCGGGGGGAGCGGGGGACCAAGAGACCCAGTACTTC.

This clone was seen once. This sequence joins TRBV11-2 and TRBJ1-1; D not resolved. CDR1 is SGHAT and CDR2 is FQNNGV in the germline V gene. V dropped 2 bases and J dropped 8 bases, with 21 bases sitting between them. CDR3 length equals 16 residues. CDR3 sequence reads: CASSLKSLSWRAEAFF. Here the CDR3 DNA reads TGTGCCAGCAGCTTAAAATCGCTATCCTGGCGGGCGGAAGCTTTCTTT.

This clone was picked up a small number of times. The chain joins TRBV27 to TRBJ1-5; D might be TRBD1 (5 bases). Germline loops: CDR1 MNHEY, CDR2 SMNVEV (reference sequence). Trimming cost V 2 bases and J 4 bases, with 12 bases left between them. The length of the CDR3 is 15 residues. CDR3 protein: CASSLGGSGNQPQHF. The CDR3 coding sequence is TGTGCCAGCAGTTTAGGGGGGAGCGGTAATCAGCCCCAGCATTTT.

V is TRBV10-3 and J is TRBJ1-1, with a tentative D call TRBD1 (6 bases). The CDR3 is 13 amino acids. From germline, CDR1 is ENHRY and CDR2 SYGVKD. V lost 3 bases, J lost 4 bases, and 9 bases lay in between. CDR3 sequence reads: CAISDRGGTEAFF. The CDR3 DNA follows: TGTGCCATCAGTGACAGGGGTGGCACTGAAGCTTTCTTT.

The rearrangement links TRBV7-2 to TRBJ2-1; TRBD1 matches at 8 bases. CDR1 and CDR2 (germline): SGHTA, FQGNSA. CDR3 size: 14 residues. V lost 5 bases to trimming and J lost 7 bases; unmatched junction nucleotides: 7. This chain's CDR3 is CASSNGQGGNEQFF. CDR3 in DNA: TGTGCCAGCAGCAACGGACAGGGTGGAAATGAGCAGTTCTTC.

Concerning this clone itself: In the same sample, other DNA sequences code for this CDR3. The chain carries TRBV4-2 and TRBJ1-5; D not certain. CDR3 length: 15 residues. Trimming shortened V by 4 bases and J by 1 base, and 11 bases separated the two germline ends. Germline V lookup: CDR1 LGHNA, CDR2 YNFKEQ. The CDR3 nucleotides are TGTGCCAGCAGCCCTTCGGAGATCAGCAATCAGCCCCAGCATTTT. This translates into CASSPSEISNQPQHF.